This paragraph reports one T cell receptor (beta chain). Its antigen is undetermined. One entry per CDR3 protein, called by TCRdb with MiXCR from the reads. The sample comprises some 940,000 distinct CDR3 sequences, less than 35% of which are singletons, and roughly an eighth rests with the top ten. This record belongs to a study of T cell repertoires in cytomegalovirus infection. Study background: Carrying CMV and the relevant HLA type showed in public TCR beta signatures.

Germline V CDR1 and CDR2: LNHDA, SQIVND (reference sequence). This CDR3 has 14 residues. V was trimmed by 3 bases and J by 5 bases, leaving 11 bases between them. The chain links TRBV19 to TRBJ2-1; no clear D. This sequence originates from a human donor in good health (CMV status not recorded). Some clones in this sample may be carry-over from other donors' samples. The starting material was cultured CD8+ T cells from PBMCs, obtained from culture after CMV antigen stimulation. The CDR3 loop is CASSIQPWDNEQFF. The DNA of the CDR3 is TGTGCCAGTAGTATTCAGCCCTGGGACAATGAGCAGTTCTTC.